This TCR beta chain derives from a study of graft-versus-host responses after intestinal transplantation. Study-wide results and caveats: Recipient bone marrow held GvH clones, some seen earlier in ileum or blood.

V was pared by 0 bases and J by 5 bases, with 13 bases between. Germline V lookup: CDR1 LGHNA, CDR2 YSLEER. This CDR3 has 15 amino acids. To note about this clone: Its antigen is not identified.

Method: immunoSEQ multiplex PCR; TCRdb's copy keeps in-frame clones and lacks some. The repertoire has around 100,000 clones, over 85% of them found once; the top ten carry roughly 0.24%. Sequencing used unstimulated CD4+ T cells sorted from spleen or lymph node cells, obtained before transplant. The rearrangement uses TRBV4-3 and TRBJ2-5; no firm D call. This TCR came from a human donor who was the organ donor for an intestinal transplant. CDR3 in amino acids: CASSQDYQVGETQYF. The DNA for the CDR3 is TGCGCCAGCAGCCAAGATTATCAGGTTGGGGAGACCCAGTACTTC.